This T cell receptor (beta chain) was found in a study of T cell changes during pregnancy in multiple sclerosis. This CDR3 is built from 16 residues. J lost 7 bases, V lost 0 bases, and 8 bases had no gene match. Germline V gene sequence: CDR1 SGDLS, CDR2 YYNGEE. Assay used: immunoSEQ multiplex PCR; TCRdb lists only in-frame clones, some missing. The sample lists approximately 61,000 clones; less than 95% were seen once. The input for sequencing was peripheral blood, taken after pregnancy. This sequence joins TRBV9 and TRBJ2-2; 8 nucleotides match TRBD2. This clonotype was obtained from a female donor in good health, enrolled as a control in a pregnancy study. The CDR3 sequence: CASSVGDTSGSGELFF. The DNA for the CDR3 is TGTGCCAGCAGCGTAGGAGATACTAGCGGTAGCGGGGAGCTGTTTTTT.